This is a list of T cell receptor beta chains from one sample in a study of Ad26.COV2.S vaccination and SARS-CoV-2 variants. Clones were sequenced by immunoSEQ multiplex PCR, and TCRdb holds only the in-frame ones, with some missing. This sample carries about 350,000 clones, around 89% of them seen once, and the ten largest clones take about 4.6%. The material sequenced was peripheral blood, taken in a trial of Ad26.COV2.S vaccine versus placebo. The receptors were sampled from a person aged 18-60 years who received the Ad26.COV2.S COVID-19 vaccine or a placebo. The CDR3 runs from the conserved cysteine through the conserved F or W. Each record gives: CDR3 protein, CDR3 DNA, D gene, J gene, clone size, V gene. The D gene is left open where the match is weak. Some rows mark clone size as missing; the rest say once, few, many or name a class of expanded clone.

CDR3: CASSLRSAQETQYF
DNA: TGTGCCAGCAGCTTGCGTTCGGCTCAAGAGACCCAGTACTTC
D: -
J: TRBJ2-5
size: -
V: TRBV11-2

CDR3: CSARDWNTIYF
DNA: TGCAGTGCTAGGGATTGGAACACCATATATTTT
D: -
J: TRBJ1-3
size: once
V: TRBV20-1

CDR3: CASSLGQSQPQHF
DNA: TGTGCCAGCAGCTTAGGACAGTCTCAGCCCCAGCATTTT
D: -
J: TRBJ1-5
size: -
V: TRBV7-8

CDR3: CASSPRTDMNTEAFF
DNA: TGTGCCAGCTCACCACGGACAGACATGAACACTGAAGCTTTCTTT
D: -
J: TRBJ1-1
size: -
V: TRBV18

CDR3: CASSLGPEAQETQYF
DNA: TGTGCCAGCAGTTTAGGCCCGGAAGCCCAAGAGACCCAGTACTTC
D: -
J: TRBJ2-5
size: -
V: TRBV6-6

CDR3: CASSPGQNSNQPQHF
DNA: TGTGCCAGCAGCCCAGGACAGAATAGCAATCAGCCCCAGCATTTT
D: -
J: TRBJ1-5
size: once
V: TRBV7-9

CDR3: CASSQIGDDEQYF
DNA: TGTGCCAGCAGCCAGATCGGGGACGACGAGCAGTACTTC
D: -
J: TRBJ2-7
size: -
V: TRBV6-5

CDR3: CASSLRTGNTGELFF
DNA: TGCGCCAGCAGCTTGAGGACAGGGAACACCGGGGAGCTGTTTTTT
D: TRBD1
J: TRBJ2-2
size: -
V: TRBV5-1

CDR3: CASSTGYYNEQFF
DNA: TGTGCCAGTAGTACCGGGTATTACAATGAGCAGTTCTTC
D: -
J: TRBJ2-1
size: -
V: TRBV19

CDR3: CASSPTGTGDEKLFF
DNA: TGTGCCAGCAGCCCAACCGGGACAGGGGATGAAAAACTGTTTTTT
D: TRBD1
J: TRBJ1-4
size: -
V: TRBV9

CDR3: CASSLSWESDEQYF
DNA: TGTGCCAGCAGCTTGAGTTGGGAGTCCGACGAGCAGTACTTC
D: -
J: TRBJ2-7
size: -
V: TRBV5-6

CDR3: CASSFGTTNTEAFF
DNA: TGTGCCAGCAGCTTCGGCACTACGAACACTGAAGCTTTCTTT
D: -
J: TRBJ1-1
size: once
V: TRBV13

CDR3: CASSFKAEAPNYEQYF
DNA: TGTGCCAGCAGCTTTAAGGCAGAAGCCCCCAACTACGAGCAGTACTTC
D: -
J: TRBJ2-7
size: -
V: TRBV5-5

CDR3: CASSRRQDGSRDYGYTF
DNA: TGTGCCAGTAGCAGACGACAGGATGGCTCTCGGGACTATGGCTACACCTTC
D: -
J: TRBJ1-2
size: once
V: TRBV19

CDR3: CASSTWGINYGYTF
DNA: TGTGCCAGCAGCACGTGGGGGATTAACTATGGCTACACCTTC
D: -
J: TRBJ1-2
size: -
V: TRBV7-2

CDR3: CASSRTGSSYEQYF
DNA: TGTGCCAGCAGCCGGACAGGGAGCTCCTACGAGCAGTACTTC
D: TRBD1
J: TRBJ2-7
size: -
V: TRBV11-3

CDR3: CASSQEGPGNTEAFF
DNA: TGCGCCAGCAGCCAAGAGGGGCCAGGGAACACTGAAGCTTTCTTT
D: -
J: TRBJ1-1
size: -
V: TRBV4-3

CDR3: CASSQESRVRGELFF
DNA: TGTGCCAGCAGCCAAGAGTCACGGGTTAGGGGGGAGCTGTTTTTT
D: -
J: TRBJ2-2
size: -
V: TRBV3-1/TRBV3-2

CDR3: CASSRQVYTEAFF
DNA: TGCGCCAGCAGCCGACAGGTGTACACTGAAGCTTTCTTT
D: -
J: TRBJ1-1
size: -
V: TRBV10-2

CDR3: CASSHSWGSYNEQFF
DNA: TGTGCCAGCAGCCATTCATGGGGATCCTACAATGAGCAGTTCTTC
D: -
J: TRBJ2-1
size: -
V: TRBV7-2

CDR3: CASSTGAHGELFF
DNA: TGTGCCAGTAGTACAGGGGCGCACGGGGAGCTGTTTTTT
D: -
J: TRBJ2-2
size: -
V: TRBV19

CDR3: CASSSRPGTGVYEQYF
DNA: TGTGCCAGCAGCTCCCGACCCGGGACAGGAGTCTACGAGCAGTACTTC
D: TRBD1
J: TRBJ2-7
size: -
V: TRBV7-8

CDR3: CASGYDLDWREQYF
DNA: TGTGCCAGCGGCTACGACCTCGATTGGAGGGAGCAGTACTTC
D: -
J: TRBJ2-7
size: -
V: TRBV28

CDR3: CASSYLLAGRVDTQYF
DNA: TGTGCCAGCAGTTACCTACTAGCGGGGCGGGTAGATACGCAGTATTTT
D: TRBD2
J: TRBJ2-3
size: -
V: TRBV6-2/TRBV6-3

CDR3: CASSPVQETQYF
DNA: TGTGCCAGCAGCCCGGTACAAGAGACCCAGTACTTC
D: -
J: TRBJ2-5
size: -
V: TRBV11-2

CDR3: CASSGWVEGYEQYF
DNA: TGTGCCAGCAGCGGGTGGGTAGAGGGGTACGAGCAGTACTTC
D: -
J: TRBJ2-7
size: -
V: TRBV11-2

CDR3: CASSSDGGRDTQYF
DNA: TGTGCCAGCAGCTCGGACGGGGGACGGGATACGCAGTATTTT
D: -
J: TRBJ2-3
size: -
V: TRBV9

CDR3: CASSQDYRTAMNTEAFF
DNA: TGCGCCAGCAGCCAAGATTATCGGACAGCCATGAACACTGAAGCTTTCTTT
D: -
J: TRBJ1-1
size: -
V: TRBV4-3

CDR3: CAWSRQNTEAFF
DNA: TGTGCCTGGAGTCGTCAGAACACTGAAGCTTTCTTT
D: -
J: TRBJ1-1
size: few
V: TRBV30

CDR3: CASSYRGNTEAFF
DNA: TGTGCCAGTTCCTACAGGGGGAACACTGAAGCTTTCTTT
D: TRBD1
J: TRBJ1-1
size: few
V: TRBV19

CDR3: CASSSTSGRAVEQYF
DNA: TGTGCCAGCTCATCGACTAGCGGGAGGGCCGTCGAGCAGTACTTC
D: TRBD2
J: TRBJ2-7
size: once
V: TRBV18

CDR3: CASSLGTENIQYF
DNA: TGTGCCAGCAGCCTAGGGACGGAAAACATTCAGTACTTC
D: -
J: TRBJ2-4
size: -
V: TRBV5-6

CDR3: CASSDRENYGYTF
DNA: TGTGCCAGCAGTGACCGGGAGAACTATGGCTACACCTTC
D: -
J: TRBJ1-2
size: -
V: TRBV6-1

CDR3: CASSLTGGEETQYF
DNA: TGTGCCAGCAGCTTAACGGGGGGGGAAGAGACCCAGTACTTC
D: TRBD2
J: TRBJ2-5
size: -
V: TRBV7-2

CDR3: CASSPGQVSGMDEQFF
DNA: TGTGCCAGCTCACCTGGACAGGTTAGTGGGATGGATGAGCAGTTCTTC
D: TRBD1
J: TRBJ2-1
size: once
V: TRBV18

CDR3: CASELRQGGQLNTEAFF
DNA: TGCGCCAGCGAACTCCGACAGGGAGGTCAGCTGAACACTGAAGCTTTCTTT
D: TRBD1
J: TRBJ1-1
size: -
V: TRBV10-2

CDR3: CASSWGTGVQPQHF
DNA: TGTGCCAGCAGTTGGGGGACAGGGGTACAGCCCCAGCATTTT
D: TRBD1
J: TRBJ1-5
size: -
V: TRBV5-5

CDR3: CASSLFVGLDNEQFF
DNA: TGTGCCAGCAGTTTATTCGTGGGTTTGGACAATGAGCAGTTCTTC
D: -
J: TRBJ2-1
size: -
V: TRBV27

CDR3: CASSLTRELFF
DNA: TGTGCCAGCAGCCTAACACGGGAGCTGTTTTTT
D: -
J: TRBJ2-2
size: few
V: TRBV7-2

CDR3: CASSQGGSAELQETQYF
DNA: TGTGCCAGCAGCCAAGGGGGGTCAGCGGAGTTACAAGAGACCCAGTACTTC
D: -
J: TRBJ2-5
size: -
V: TRBV3-1/TRBV3-2

CDR3: CASSQDLAGNNEQFF
DNA: TGTGCCAGCAGCCAAGATCTTGCAGGCAACAATGAGCAGTTCTTC
D: -
J: TRBJ2-1
size: -
V: TRBV3-1/TRBV3-2

CDR3: CASSFEGGPEQYF
DNA: TGTGCCAGCAGCTTCGAGGGAGGGCCCGAGCAGTACTTC
D: TRBD2
J: TRBJ2-7
size: -
V: TRBV11-2

CDR3: CSVKAGSNPREQYF
DNA: TGCAGCGTCAAAGCCGGGTCCAACCCGCGCGAGCAGTACTTC
D: -
J: TRBJ2-7
size: -
V: TRBV29-1

CDR3: CSSPGGGNTEAFF
DNA: TGCAGCTCCCCGGGGGGTGGGAACACTGAAGCTTTCTTT
D: -
J: TRBJ1-1
size: -
V: TRBV29-1

CDR3: CASRRDRGWEQYF
DNA: TGTGCCAGCAGGCGGGACAGGGGTTGGGAGCAGTACTTC
D: TRBD1
J: TRBJ2-7
size: -
V: TRBV27

CDR3: CASSSGLVQTQYF
DNA: TGTGCCAGCAGCTCAGGACTAGTGCAGACCCAGTACTTC
D: TRBD2
J: TRBJ2-5
size: -
V: TRBV5-4

CDR3: CALGPLGSGELFF
DNA: TGTGCCCTGGGTCCCCTAGGGTCCGGGGAGCTGTTTTTT
D: -
J: TRBJ2-2
size: -
V: TRBV30

CDR3: CASSPIGGQTYEQYF
DNA: TGTGCCAGCAGCCCCATCGGGGGTCAAACCTACGAGCAGTACTTC
D: -
J: TRBJ2-7
size: -
V: TRBV7-9

CDR3: CASSLENQPQHF
DNA: TGTGCCAGCAGTTTGGAAAATCAGCCCCAGCATTTT
D: -
J: TRBJ1-5
size: -
V: TRBV12-3/TRBV12-4